The source of this TCR beta chain is a study of T cell responses to AZD1222 COVID-19 vaccine. Study overall: Second doses at about 4 or about 12 weeks were pooled.

In regard to this clone: Its antigen is unidentified.

Study-level findings and limits: Repertoire collection took place solely once the T cell response had peaked. White British people made up most donors, females outnumbered males, and clonal diversity was possibly underestimated.

The repertoire was sequenced with immunoSEQ multiplex PCR; TCRdb's copy has only in-frame clones and lacks some. Seen here are fewer than 150,000 clones, roughly 93% observed once, and the top ten hold 3.1%. The germline CDR1 and CDR2 sequences are KGHDR and SFDVKD. The length of the CDR3 is 13 residues. V shed 7 bases and J shed 8 bases, with 11 bases lying between them. This sequence joins TRBV24-1 and TRBJ1-6; a weak D match, TRBD1 (5 bases). This sequence was found in an adult in good health. The source material was peripheral blood, sampled on day 0 of AZD1222 vaccination. CDR3 DNA: TGTGCCACCAGCTCATCCAGGGATTCACCCCTCCACTTT. It yields the protein CATSSSRDSPLHF.